What follows is one TCR beta chain and its context. The antigen is unknown. Assay execution proceeded at the deep level. TCRdb's table, derived via immunoSEQ multiplex PCR, lists solely in-frame clones and lacks some. Among 2,500,000 or so clones listed, 92% were seen once. The data stem from a study of shared clonotypes between healthy human individuals. Study-level findings and limits: Sampling included only blood; tissue repertoires likely differ.

V shed 3 bases and J shed 2 bases, with 16 bases lying between them. The CDR3 spans 16 residues. Per the germline V gene, CDR1 is MDHEN and CDR2 is SYDVKM. The sequence was obtained from a man aged 18-30 years in good health. Some clones in this sample may be carry-over from other donors' samples. Sequenced sample: naive CD4+ T cells from PBMCs. The subset: CD45RA+ positively selected. V and J are TRBV28 and TRBJ2-5; TRBD1 is a possible D gene (5 bases). For the CDR3, the DNA is TGTGCCAGCAGTTTGTTGGACAAGGAGTATCAAGAGACCCAGTACTTC. It translates to CASSLLDKEYQETQYF.